The T cell receptor (beta chain) described here comes from a study of OX40 agonist ivuxolimab in advanced cancers. In the study overall: Ivuxolimab was an agonistic, fully human IgG2 monoclonal antibody directed against OX40 (CD134), a costimulatory receptor. Intravenous ivuxolimab was administered to patients every 2 weeks at six dose levels: 0.01, 0.1, 0.3, 1.5, 3 and 10 mg/kg. Among the roughly 50 dose-escalation patients, about 19 had hepatocellular carcinoma, approximately 15 melanoma, 9 renal cell carcinoma and 9 head and neck cancer. The dose-escalation cohort was about 87% male with a mean age of around 64 years, ranging from roughly 20 to 80. Patients were allowed to have had prior anti-PD-1, anti-PD-L1 or anti-CTLA-4 therapy, and approximately 40% of the dose-escalation patients had been treated with checkpoint inhibitors. Partial responses were achieved by three dose-escalation patients, of whom one had hepatocellular carcinoma and two had cutaneous melanoma. Peripheral TCRbeta sequencing was intended to test whether TCR sequence diversity was altered and clonal T-cell expansion was caused by ivuxolimab. The paper reports the monotherapy dose-escalation portion (N of about 50 patients) of the phase I ivuxolimab trial.

Patients with a history of autoimmune disease or receiving systemic immunosuppression were excluded from the trial. Peripheral blood for TCR sequencing was collected from all dose cohorts at baseline, on cycle 4 day 1, and on cycle 7 day 1. Samples came from an open-label, multicenter, first-in-human phase I dose-escalation trial of ivuxolimab. Adults with locally advanced or metastatic head and neck squamous cell, hepatocellular, melanoma or renal cell carcinoma were enrolled in the trial. Before TCR sequencing, CD4+ T cells and CD8+ T cells from peripheral blood were sorted into separate populations. Of note for this clone: Its cognate antigen has yet to be identified. No much larger clone is present one base from it, and per-base qualities are unavailable.

At the junction V is shortened by 7 bases and J by 2 bases, with 15 bases in between. The CDR1 and CDR2 encoded by the germline V gene are KGHSH and LQKENI. The CDR3 spans 15 residues, from the cysteine through the phenylalanine. The read is trimmed to its CDR3 DNA, 45 bases read in frame from base 1. For sequencing of the TCRbeta CDR3 region, genomic DNA was extracted from the sorted cells. The immunoSEQ Assay was used to sequence the TCRbeta CDR3 regions. The immuneACCESS repertoire file appears here via TCRdb, limited to in-frame rearrangements. These files lack a portion of the clones; in checked studies, under half of the deficit traces to unresolved V genes, and the cause of the others is not known. This sample gives tens of thousands of clones in total; about nine tenths of them show up just once. The top ten constitute approximately 14% of the sample. Overall results and qualifications from the work: Which antigens the clonally expanded peripheral T cells were specific for was not determined. After ivuxolimab, more expanded clones were found on average in CD8+ T cells than in CD4+ T cells. At doses from 0.1 to 3.0 mg/kg, clonal expansion was seen in both CD4+ and CD8+ blood T cells between baseline and week 6. Low levels of normalized T-cell clonal expansion were also seen in some patients who did not respond. In the 0.1-3.0 mg/kg groups, partial responders had among the lowest normalized peripheral clonal expansion, particularly in CD8+ T cells.

The TCR sequence derives from an adult with an advanced solid tumor such as melanoma, head and neck, liver or kidney cancer. The chain is made from TRBV18 and TRBJ2-1, with an unclear D gene assignment. Sequencing was performed on CD4+ or CD8+ T cells sorted from blood, taken in a trial of the OX40 agonist ivuxolimab. The nucleotide sequence reads as follows: TGTGCCAGCTTAAATCTTGCGGAAACCTACAATGAGCAGTTCTTC. Translated, this gives CASLNLAETYNEQFF.